One T cell receptor (beta chain) is described in this entry. Its antigen is not identified. This entry comes from a study of Ad26.COV2.S vaccination and SARS-CoV-2 variants. Study observations and caveats: Participants in the vaccine arm had higher spike-specific TCR breadth; placebo recipients had lower. Comparable non-spike TCR breadth was observed in vaccine and placebo recipients.

Profiling relied on immunoSEQ multiplex PCR, and the TCRdb table lists in-frame clones only, not all of them. The sample shows about 400,000 clones, 89% of them seen only once. Treatment meaning: roughly 20 received Ad26.COV2.S at low or high dose, single or two shots; roughly five received placebo; per-sample allocation not given. Samples were taken on day 63 after the first vaccine or placebo injection. Germline V lookup: CDR1 MGHDK, CDR2 SYGVNS. This CDR3 contains 15 residues. Between the trimmed V and J ends, which lost 1 base and 5 bases, there was a span of 14 bases. The V call is TRBV25-1, the J call TRBJ2-5, with a tentative D call TRBD1 (6 bases). The TCR was taken from a person between 18 and 65 years old who received the Ad26.COV2.S COVID-19 vaccine or a placebo. Sample: peripheral blood, taken in a trial of Ad26.COV2.S vaccine versus placebo. The CDR3 spells CASSEFRRGWETQYF. The DNA for the CDR3 is TGTGCCAGCAGTGAATTTCGCAGGGGTTGGGAGACCCAGTACTTC.